Sequencing of this T cell receptor beta chain was carried out in a study of cytomegalovirus exposure and HLA in healthy donors. In the study overall: An earlier analysis identified 117 million unique TCR beta sequences in about 170 million T cells. Regarding the study as a whole: In a later analysis, specific HLA alleles were associated with 16,000 or so TCR beta sequences at a 0.05 false discovery rate. Later work found most CMV-associated TCR beta chains apparently HLA-restricted.

Donors were nominally healthy when sampled, though unrecorded immune exposures were likely. The V segment lost 2 bases and the J segment 8 bases; nucleotides outside the gene matches: 6. Germline assignment: CDR1 SEHNR and CDR2 FQNEAQ (reference sequence). CDR3 length: 15 residues. PCR involved 60 Vbeta and 13 Jbeta primers. Here immunoSEQ multiplex PCR was the method, and the copy in TCRdb shows in-frame clones only, minus some. This repertoire includes approximately 110,000 clones. About this clone itself: Its antigen remains unidentified.

The sequence came from a man aged 40-50 years in good health and CMV-seronegative. The chain joins TRBV7-9 to TRBJ2-1; 10 bases are shared with TRBD2. The sequenced sample consisted of PBMCs. DNA of the CDR3: TGTGCCAGCAGCTTAACTCTAGCGGGAGTATATGAGCAGTTCTTC. Its protein product is CASSLTLAGVYEQFF.